Shown below are 8 T cell receptor beta chains from a single sample sequenced in a study of T cells in pancreatic ductal adenocarcinoma. Sequenced by immunoSEQ multiplex PCR; TCRdb stores in-frame clones only, minus some. The sample records around 15,000 clones, around 91% being singletons. Selected pancreatic ductal adenocarcinoma patients had undergone surgery without neoadjuvant therapy. Material for sequencing was PBMCs. All receptors derive from a human donor with pancreatic ductal adenocarcinoma.

The J gene is TRBJ2-7, the V gene TRBV7-9; tentatively, D is TRBD1 or TRBD2 (5 bases each). This CDR3 has 14 amino acids. V was clipped by 0 bases and J by 4 bases, with 10 bases between them. Per the germline V gene, CDR1 is SEHNR and CDR2 is FQNEAQ (reference sequence). CDR3 nucleotides: TGTGCCAGCAGCTTAGCGGGGACCCGATACGAGCAGTACTTC. Translating gives CASSLAGTRYEQYF.

The chain uses TRBV5-6 and TRBJ1-6; unclear D gene. The CDR3 has 17 residues. V lost 4 bases and J lost 0, with 14 bases in between. The germline V gene encodes CDR1 SGHDT and CDR2 YYEEEE. Here the CDR3 reads CASSLYFIGSYNSPLHF. The CDR3 DNA reads TGTGCCAGCAGCCTCTACTTTATAGGCTCCTATAATTCACCCCTCCACTTT.

The table lists this clone with a count of one. V is TRBV28 and J is TRBJ2-1, with 10 bases identical to TRBD1. Germline CDR1 MDHEN, CDR2 SYDVKM. The CDR3 runs 14 residues. Trimming took 3 bases from V and 13 from J; bases not matched to a gene: 9. CDR3 sequence reads: CASSFGDRGRNQFF. CDR3 in DNA: TGTGCCAGCAGTTTTGGGGACAGGGGAAGAAATCAGTTCTTC.

This clone was observed a single time. The chain couples TRBV28 to TRBJ1-5, with D possibly matching TRBD1 (6 bases). CDR1 is MDHEN and CDR2 is SYDVKM in the germline V gene. Trimming removed 2 bases from V and 4 bases from J, with 9 bases in between. The CDR3 totals 14 residues. In DNA, the CDR3 is TGTGCCAGCAGTTTAAGGGGGAATAATCAGCCCCAGCATTTT. Translating it yields CASSLRGNNQPQHF.

The V gene is TRBV5-5, the J gene TRBJ1-1; 12 nucleotides align to TRBD1. The CDR3 loop spans 17 amino acids. Germline-derived CDR1 and CDR2 are SGHKS and YYEKEE (reference sequence). Trimming removed 4 bases from V and 3 bases from J; junction bases left unmatched: 10. The DNA of the CDR3 is TGTGCCAGCAGCGATCGGGACAGGGGGCGTTTGGACACTGAAGCTTTCTTT. As protein: CASSDRDRGRLDTEAFF.

The V and J genes are TRBV4-3 and TRBJ2-1; 10 bases map to TRBD2. This CDR3 is 15 amino acids long. With V trimmed by 0 bases and J by 10 bases, 6 bases remained unmatched. CDR1 and CDR2 from the germline V gene are LGHNA and YSLEER. The CDR3 DNA is TGCGCCAGCAGCCAAGATCTCCTAGCGGGAGAAGAGCAGTTCTTC. Amino acid sequence: CASSQDLLAGEEQFF.

This clone was found once. The chain uses TRBV9 and TRBJ1-6; a possible D gene is TRBD1 (5 bases). CDR1 is SGDLS and CDR2 is YYNGEE in the germline V gene. Trimming removed 3 bases from V and 1 base from J, with 14 bases in between. The CDR3 runs 17 residues. The CDR3 DNA reads TGTGCCAGCAGCGCCGGCTCAGGGTGGTCCTATAATTCACCCCTCCACTTT. Residues: CASSAGSGWSYNSPLHF. Drawing the rest from reference TRBV9 and TRBJ1-6, the complete variable domain is DSGVTQTPKHLITATGQRVTLRCSPRSGDLSVYWYQQSLDQGLQFLIQYYNGEERAKGNILERFSAQQFPDLHSELNLSSLELGDSALYFCASSAGSGWSYNSPLHFGNGTRLTVT.

The chain carries TRBV9 and TRBJ2-2; 10 bases are shared with TRBD1. V dropped 6 bases and J dropped 2; count of bases not matched to a gene: 7. From germline, CDR1 is SGDLS and CDR2 YYNGEE. The CDR3 loop spans 16 amino acids. DNA for the CDR3: TGTGCCAGCAACCAGGACAGGGGGTTTAACACCGGGGAGCTGTTTTTT. Encoded protein: CASNQDRGFNTGELFF.